The entry below describes one T cell receptor (beta chain). TCRdb keeps only in-frame clones here, not all; method: immunoSEQ multiplex PCR. Of 150,000 or so clones listed, approximately 80% are singletons. This sample is drawn from a study of blood T cell repertoires in COVID-19. Ages ranged from roughly 18 to 100 years, with residence in about two dozen US areas. Exposed study participants had met a COVID-19 case within 2 weeks before entry. Germline CDR1 MNHNS, CDR2 SASEGT. V was pared by 0 bases and J by 6 bases, with 7 bases of the junction left unmatched. The CDR3 has 16 amino acids. This sequence joins TRBV6-1 and TRBJ1-5; 8 bases agree with TRBD1. The specimen sequenced was PBMCs or T cells enriched from blood (not recorded which). The sequence was collected from an older man who had been exposed to COVID-19. The CDR3, as DNA: TGTGCCAGCAGTGAAGCGCGGACAGGGCGGGGTCAGCCCCAGCATTTT. Translation: CASSEARTGRGQPQHF.